Ten or more counts support the clone carrying this T cell receptor beta chain. V was shortened by 7 bases and J by 6 bases, with 13 bases between the two germline ends. The CDR3 covers 14 residues. The data were obtained in a study of spatial heterogeneity in lung cancer. On each TCR cDNA molecule, a unique molecular identifier was present. TCRdb independently ran MiXCR on the 5' RACE reads; one entry per CDR3 protein. The table includes 30,000 to 45,000 distinct CDR3 sequences, 6.5% to 9% detected once. The sample's time point: sample taken at primary tumor resection. Samples came from roughly 70 TRACERx patients with untreated early-stage lung cancer. Unsorted tumor, nontumor lung tissue or cryopreserved PBMC supplied the whole RNA.

Material: PBMCs, obtained at surgery. The genes are TRBV12-3 or TRBV12-4 and TRBJ1-6; maybe TRBD1 (5 bases). The TCR originated in a male donor with early-stage non-small cell lung cancer. CDR3 amino acids: CASNLDIVNSPLHF. In nucleotides, the CDR3 is TGTGCCAGCAACCTGGACATTGTTAATTCACCCCTCCACTTT.